These T cell receptor beta chains were read from a single sample in a study of Ad26.COV2.S vaccination and SARS-CoV-2 variants. Produced via immunoSEQ multiplex PCR; TCRdb's table is partial and in-frame only. The sample includes about 350,000 clones, around 90% of them seen just once. The source was peripheral blood, collected in a trial of Ad26.COV2.S vaccine versus placebo. The origin of the receptors is a person aged 18 to 65 who received the Ad26.COV2.S COVID-19 vaccine or a placebo. Each CDR3 is given with its conserved first and last residue.

V gene,CDR3 protein
TRBV4-3,CASSQEVGSYNEQFF
TRBV5-5,CASSPRHMFLSGELFF
TRBV7-9,CASSPPTGANTDTQYF
TRBV11-2,CASKGAINTGELFF
TRBV2,CASSGTVNTEAFF
TRBV5-1,CASSLSGANTEAFF
TRBV4-2,CASSQDRGVSEQYF
TRBV13,CASSPLGGRGEQYF
TRBV9,CASSPQMQRHEKLFF
TRBV5-1,CASSPDISSGNTDTQYF
TRBV4-1,CASSQEYQRTYEQYF
TRBV29-1,CSVDRQFEDYGYTF
TRBV7-9,CASSSTGAPNEKLFF
TRBV11-1,CASSQMIGTGELFF
TRBV7-2,CASSANRDSYEQYF
TRBV9,CASSPFTDTQYF
TRBV28,CASIGFIYNEQFF
TRBV5-1,CASSLDILAKNIQYF
TRBV14,CASSQASGTDTQYF
TRBV28,CASRAKYEQYF
TRBV25-1,CASSEAGYTGELFF
TRBV28,CASSGHSSYGYTF
TRBV19,CASSIAWPSNQPQHF
TRBV7-6,CASSRMGANVYNEQFF
TRBV3-1/TRBV3-2,CASSPAQSSYEQYF
TRBV21-1,CASSPRIKVNTEAFF
TRBV11-3,CASSLGGTGVNEQFF
TRBV7-2,CASSPGTGFEQYF
TRBV27,CASRGTWASNQPQHF
TRBV28,CASSRLGQAARREQYF
TRBV19,CASSISRDLGGNTIYF
TRBV20-1,CSVRTAYEQYF
TRBV4-2,CASSPEASGMNIQYF
TRBV15,CATSRDSTGANTGELFF
TRBV5-1,CASSLTGTDTQYF
TRBV18,CASSPIRGTPGGSYNEQFF
TRBV16,CASSPRRATEAFF
TRBV6-5,CASSYSQLNEKLFF
TRBV5-1,CASSFLDRAGRASGANVLTF
TRBV3-1/TRBV3-2,CASSLHKPRGNTEAFF
TRBV6-2/TRBV6-3,CASSYSIGTAAETQYF
TRBV5-5,CASSFFLPQGLSGANVLTF
TRBV3-1/TRBV3-2,CASSPRAGGPQGAKNIQYF
TRBV4-1,CASSQEGQAYEQYF
TRBV28,CASSLIAADTQYF
TRBV21-1,CASSKGPTGRERWSNQPQHF
TRBV6-5,CASSYEGNYGYTF